This record looks at one TCR beta chain sequence and its context. Its antigen is undetermined. The record originates from a study of T-cell memory formation after mild COVID-19. Study-level background: Largely, TCR clusters stayed within a single donor.

The CDR3 totals 14 residues. Deletions cut 1 base from V and 8 bases from J, with 12 bases between. Germline V gene data show CDR1 as LNHNV and CDR2 as YYDKDF (reference sequence). TCRdb itself ran the 5' RACE reads through MiXCR, one entry per CDR3 protein. The sample carries over 500,000 distinct CDR3 sequences, around 15% recorded once. Study-level findings and limits: Proof of SARS-CoV-2 specificity was absent for the second-wave clones that crested on day 37. Mainly in CM and EM were contracting CD4+ clones; CD8+ were in EMRA.

Sequenced material: PBMCs or a T cell subset sorted from them (not recorded which). V and J are TRBV15 and TRBJ2-1; D remains ambiguous. The clonotype originates from an adult woman who had mild COVID-19 (a few samples of this study predate the infection). Cell type and time point are not known. DNA for the CDR3: TGTGCCACCAGCAGAGTCCACCTCCGGGATGAGCAGTTCTTC. It codes for CATSRVHLRDEQFF.